Following are 26 T cell receptor beta chains from one sample sequenced in a study of PD-L1 blockade in urothelial cancer. The time point was: peripheral blood 6 weeks after treatment start. Method: immunoSEQ multiplex PCR; TCRdb's copy keeps in-frame clones and lacks some. The repertoire has approximately 30,000 clones, approximately 90% of them found once; the top ten carry approximately 8%. The source material was PBMCs, sampled around atezolizumab (anti-PD-L1) treatment. These receptors all stem from a man aged 80 or over with urothelial cancer.

The chain uses TRBV2 and TRBJ1-4; 9 bases fit TRBD1. With V trimmed by 4 bases and J by 4 bases, 4 bases remained unmatched. The V gene's germline CDR1 is SNHLY and CDR2 FYNNEI. The CDR3 consists of 15 residues. CDR3 nucleotides: TGTGCCAGCAGTGCACAGGGGGCGGATAATGAAAAACTGTTTTTT. Translated, it gives CASSAQGADNEKLFF.

As regards this clone: One junction end disagrees with the germline gene, perhaps due to a read error. The rearrangement uses TRBV5-1 and TRBJ1-1; possible D gene TRBD1, 5 bases. Germline V CDR1 and CDR2: SGHRS, YFSETQ. The CDR3 is made up of 11 amino acids. The CDR3 spells CASSRQPHHQF. The DNA for the CDR3 is TGCGCCAGCAGTAGACAGCCCCATCACCAGTTT.

This clone was picked up one time. This chain uses TRBV7-2 with TRBJ2-1; tentatively, D is TRBD2 (7 bases). Per germline, CDR1 SGHTA and CDR2 FQGNSA. The length of the CDR3 is 15 residues. V dropped 4 bases and J dropped 10 bases, with 20 bases sitting between them. Here the CDR3 DNA reads TGTGCCAGCAGCTGGAAAGGGGGGGGGCAAGGGGAGCAGTTCTTC. It codes for CASSWKGGGQGEQFF.

The rearrangement uses TRBV27 and TRBJ1-4; TRBD1 agrees at 9 bases. V lost 4 bases to trimming and J lost 11 bases; unmatched junction nucleotides: 23. The CDR3 loop spans 19 amino acids. Per germline, CDR1 MNHEY and CDR2 SMNVEV (reference sequence). CDR3 region: CASSYRINRDRATVGKLFF. CDR3 coding DNA: TGTGCCAGCAGTTACAGGATTAACCGGGACAGGGCTACGGTAGGGAAACTGTTTTTT.

The chain links TRBV27 to TRBJ1-4; D is undetermined. The length of the CDR3 is 14 residues. Trimming cost V 6 bases and J 8 bases, with 16 bases left between them. Germline V gene sequence: CDR1 MNHEY, CDR2 SMNVEV (reference sequence). CDR3 DNA: TGTGCCAGCAGACGATCGGGGAGGGTGGAAAAACTGTTTTTT. This sequence encodes CASRRSGRVEKLFF.

CDR3 nucleotides: TGTGCCAGCAGTGGGGGGACAGGGGGCGTAGATACGCAGTATTTT. This sequence encodes CASSGGTGGVDTQYF. V and J are TRBV6-5 and TRBJ2-3; 12 nucleotides line up with TRBD1. V lost 5 bases, J lost 5 bases, and 5 bases stayed unmatched. The CDR3 length is 15 residues. Germline V gives CDR1 MNHEY, CDR2 SVGAGI.

This clone was observed once. The chain couples TRBV6-6 to TRBJ2-1; 7 bases are a match to TRBD2. This CDR3 region has 16 residues. Germline V lookup: CDR1 MNHNY, CDR2 SVGAGI (reference sequence). J lost 3 bases, V lost 7 bases, and 12 bases had no gene match. The CDR3, as DNA: TGTGCCAGCACCCAAAACCCTAGCGGCGTCTACAATGAGCAGTTCTTC. Amino acid sequence: CASTQNPSGVYNEQFF.

This clone has only a few counts. The chain combines TRBV7-2 with TRBJ2-7; D is unresolved. CDR3 length: 11 residues. In germline, CDR1 is SGHTA, CDR2 FQGNSA. Between the trimmed V and J ends, which lost 4 bases and 4 bases, there was a span of 5 bases. CDR3 region: CASSSIYEQYF. DNA of the CDR3: TGTGCCAGCAGCTCCATTTACGAGCAGTACTTC.

The rearrangement joins TRBV15 to TRBJ2-3; TRBD1 matches 7 bases. Germline-derived CDR1 and CDR2 are LNHNV and YYDKDF (reference sequence). J gave up 1 base and V 4 bases, and 5 bases lay outside the gene matches. The CDR3 spans 15 residues. CDR3 protein: CATSTNDRGTDTQYF. DNA of the CDR3: TGTGCCACCAGCACGAACGACAGGGGCACAGATACGCAGTATTTT. Based on the CDR3 plus reference TRBV15 and TRBJ2-3, the full variable domain is DAMVIQNPRYQVTQFGKPVTLSCSQTLNHNVMYWYQQKSSQAPKLLFHYYDKDFNNEADTPDNFQSRRPNTSFCFLDIRSPGLGDTAMYLCATSTNDRGTDTQYFGPGTRLTVL.

The chain carries TRBV7-9 and TRBJ2-3; 9 positions agree with TRBD2. There are 13 residues in the CDR3. V shed 6 bases, J shed 9 bases, and the junction held 7 bases outside the gene matches. Germline CDR1 is SEHNR and CDR2 is FQNEAQ (reference sequence). The CDR3 sequence: CASRRGGVGTQYF. CDR3 bases: TGTGCCAGCAGGCGGGGGGGAGTAGGGACGCAGTATTTT.

This chain uses TRBV7-6 with TRBJ2-7; D gene ambiguous. The CDR3 is 15 residues long. CDR1 and CDR2 from the germline V gene are SGHVS and FNYEAQ. V was shortened by 5 bases and J by 1 base, with 15 bases between the two germline ends. CDR3: CASSPWATPSYEQYF. Here the CDR3 DNA reads TGTGCCAGCAGCCCCTGGGCGACCCCGTCCTACGAGCAGTACTTC.

This chain connects TRBV10-1 to TRBJ2-7, with 10 bases lining up with TRBD1. The junction had 8 bases not matched to a gene; V was cut back by 6 bases and J by 6 bases. The CDR3 sequence is 14 residues long. Per germline, CDR1 WNHNN and CDR2 SYGVQD (reference sequence). CDR3 loop: CASSSGTGVPEQYF. For the CDR3, the DNA is TGCGCCAGCAGCTCCGGGACAGGGGTCCCCGAGCAGTACTTC.

V usage is TRBV18 and J usage is TRBJ1-1, with TRBD1 identical over 7 bases. The V gene's germline CDR1 is KGHSH and CDR2 LQKENI. This CDR3 region has 16 residues. V lost 2 bases and J lost 0; bases outside the gene matches: 6. The chain's CDR3 is CASSPLVTGLNTEAFF. CDR3 coding DNA: TGTGCCAGCTCACCATTAGTGACAGGGTTGAACACTGAAGCTTTCTTT. Full variable domain (rest looked up from reference TRBV18 and TRBJ1-1): NAGVMQNPRHLVRRRGQEARLRCSPMKGHSHVYWYRQLPEEGLKFMVYLQKENIIDESGMPKERFSAEFPKEGPSILRIQQVVRGDSAAYFCASSPLVTGLNTEAFFGQGTRLTVV.

This chain uses TRBV28 with TRBJ1-5, with 7 nucleotides matching TRBD1. The CDR3 sequence is 14 residues long. The germline gives CDR1 MDHEN, CDR2 SYDVKM. V was pared by 2 bases and J by 6 bases, with 4 bases of the junction left unmatched. The CDR3 DNA reads TGTGCCAGCAGTTTACCGACAGGGTCTCAGCCCCAGCATTTT. Protein: CASSLPTGSQPQHF.

The rearrangement uses TRBV5-1 and TRBJ2-7; unclear D gene. Germline assignment: CDR1 SGHRS and CDR2 YFSETQ. There are 12 residues in the CDR3. Trimming cost V 2 bases and J 7 bases, with 10 bases left between them. The CDR3 protein is CASSLVPEEQYF. The CDR3 DNA reads TGCGCCAGCAGCTTAGTTCCTGAGGAGCAGTACTTC. Combining the CDR3 with reference TRBV5-1 and TRBJ2-7 gives the whole variable domain KAGVTQTPRYLIKTRGQQVTLSCSPISGHRSVSWYQQTPGQGLQFLFEYFSETQRNKGNFPGRFSGRQFSNSRSEMNVSTLELGDSALYLCASSLVPEEQYFGPGTRLTVT.

The J gene is TRBJ1-5, the V gene TRBV19, with 8 bases aligning to TRBD1. The V segment lost 1 base and the J segment 4 bases; nucleotides outside the gene matches: 21. This CDR3 has 21 residues. Germline values: CDR1 LNHDA, CDR2 SQIVND (reference sequence). CDR3 loop: CASSIGKRDRSPGGVNQPQHF. CDR3 bases: TGTGCCAGTAGTATAGGCAAGAGGGACAGGAGTCCTGGGGGTGTGAATCAGCCCCAGCATTTT.

The chain has TRBV27 and TRBJ2-2; 14 bases align to TRBD2. This CDR3 region has 19 residues. Trimming at V came to 5 bases and at J to 7 bases, leaving 15 bases not matched to a gene. CDR1 and CDR2 from the germline V gene are MNHEY and SMNVEV (reference sequence). CDR3 DNA: TGTGCCAGCAGTAGAAAGGGACTAGCGGGAGCTCCCAGCGGCGGGGAGCTGTTTTTT. Translating it yields CASSRKGLAGAPSGGELFF.

The J gene is TRBJ2-5, the V gene TRBV10-3; 9 bases align to TRBD1. In germline, CDR1 is ENHRY, CDR2 SYGVKD. V lost 4 bases and J lost 3; bases outside the gene matches: 3. The length of the CDR3 is 14 residues. The CDR3 DNA is TGTGCCATCAGTGGCGGGACAGGGAAAGAGACCCAGTACTTC. Translation: CAISGGTGKETQYF.

The gene calls are TRBV2 and TRBJ2-5, with TRBD2 matching over 13 bases. V shed 4 bases and J 2 bases; nucleotides not matched to a gene: 7. The CDR3 sequence is 17 residues long. From germline, CDR1 is SNHLY and CDR2 FYNNEI. The CDR3 region is CASSVGLAGAGQETQYF. In DNA, the CDR3 is TGTGCCAGCAGTGTCGGACTAGCGGGAGCAGGTCAAGAGACCCAGTACTTC.

This clone was recorded once. The V gene is TRBV29-1, the J gene TRBJ1-2; D gene ambiguous. This CDR3 has 12 residues. Germline CDR1 and CDR2: SQVTM and ANQGSEA. Trimming removed 2 bases from V and 4 bases from J, with 8 bases in between. The CDR3 spells CSVERGVYGYTF. The CDR3 DNA sequence: TGCAGCGTTGAACGCGGAGTCTATGGCTACACCTTC.

V usage is TRBV2 and J usage is TRBJ2-7; possibly TRBD2 for D (6 bases). Trimming left V 4 bases short and J 7 bases short, with 17 bases between. Germline values: CDR1 SNHLY, CDR2 FYNNEI. CDR3 length: 14 amino acids. This CDR3 is CASSAEGLPKEQYF. The CDR3 bases are TGTGCCAGCAGTGCGGAGGGACTTCCGAAAGAGCAGTACTTC.

CDR3 DNA: TGTGCCAGCAGCCGCCTCGGGGGGCCGGTTTACGAGCAGTACTTC. It is translated as CASSRLGGPVYEQYF. The gene calls are TRBV11-2 and TRBJ2-7, with D possibly matching TRBD2 (7 bases). CDR3 size: 15 residues. CDR1 is SGHAT, CDR2 FQNNGV, per germline. Trimming pared 5 bases from V and 4 bases from J, leaving 18 bases between.

The V gene is TRBV28, the J gene TRBJ1-1, with TRBD1 matching over 7 bases. The V and J ends lost 5 bases and 0 bases, in that order; junction bases with no gene match: 3. The CDR3 covers 14 residues. The germline V gene has CDR1 MDHEN and CDR2 SYDVKM. CDR3 protein: CASSTGALNTEAFF. Here the CDR3 DNA reads TGTGCCAGCAGTACAGGGGCCTTGAACACTGAAGCTTTCTTT.

This chain connects TRBV6-6 to TRBJ2-1, with 13 positions matching TRBD2. This CDR3 contains 16 residues. The J segment lost 12 bases and the V segment lost 6 bases, leaving 14 bases of the junction unmatched. The germline V gene has CDR1 MNHNY and CDR2 SVGAGI (reference sequence). CDR3 protein: CASSRTSGRVPHGQFF. For the CDR3, the DNA is TGTGCCAGCAGCCGGACTAGCGGGAGAGTTCCTCACGGGCAGTTCTTC.

The rearrangement joins TRBV11-2 to TRBJ2-7; D perhaps matches TRBD2 (6 bases). Per germline, CDR1 SGHAT and CDR2 FQNNGV. CDR3 size: 14 residues. Trimming removed 0 bases from V and 9 bases from J, with 15 bases in between. CDR3 sequence reads: CASSLDSGTPRQYF. DNA for the CDR3: TGTGCCAGCAGCTTAGATTCCGGGACTCCCCGGCAGTACTTC.

The V and J genes are TRBV9 and TRBJ2-3, with TRBD2 identical over 13 bases. Germline V gives CDR1 SGDLS, CDR2 YYNGEE. There are 16 residues in the CDR3. V was clipped by 0 bases and J by 6 bases; unmatched bases: 4. CDR3 in DNA: TGTGCCAGCAGCGTAGCGGGACTAGCGGGACGGGATACGCAGTATTTT. It encodes CASSVAGLAGRDTQYF.